A single sample gave rise to the 20 T cell receptor beta chains below, sequenced in a study of blood T cell repertoires in COVID-19. Method: immunoSEQ multiplex PCR; TCRdb's copy keeps in-frame clones and lacks some. The table includes roughly 130,000 clones, about 87% detected once. Specimen: peripheral blood. These receptor sequences come from a human donor with COVID-19, enrolled during active disease. The donor label of this sample is uncertain.

In this sample, this clone turned up once. The V and J genes are TRBV4-1 and TRBJ2-2; D is ambiguous. CDR1 and CDR2 from the germline V gene are MGHRA and YSYEKL. This CDR3 is 14 amino acids long. V was pared by 3 bases and J by 4 bases, with 9 bases between. The CDR3 reads CASSHPGTTGELFF. In DNA form, the CDR3 reads TGCGCCAGCAGCCATCCGGGTACCACCGGGGAGCTGTTTTTT.

The V gene is TRBV6-5, the J gene TRBJ1-2; D is unclear. The CDR3 has 14 residues. V was pared by 8 bases and J by 4 bases, with 17 bases between. CDR1 and CDR2 (germline): MNHEY, SVGAGI. DNA for the CDR3: TGTGCCAGCTCCCTCGAGGACCGGGGCTATGGCTACACCTTC. Amino acid sequence: CASSLEDRGYGYTF.

The V and J genes are TRBV18 and TRBJ2-3, with TRBD1 as a possible D gene (6 bases). There are 18 residues in the CDR3. In germline, CDR1 is KGHSH, CDR2 LQKENI. The V gene lost 3 bases and the J gene lost 7 bases, with 26 bases spanning the gap. The DNA for the CDR3 is TGTGCCAGCTCACCTTTATCCCTCGCAGGGGCCCCCAAGAATACGCAGTATTTT. Translation gives CASSPLSLAGAPKNTQYF.

J is TRBJ1-2 and V is TRBV6-5; 7 nucleotides align to TRBD1. Per the germline V gene, CDR1 is MNHEY and CDR2 is SVGAGI. The length of the CDR3 is 15 residues. With V trimmed by 10 bases and J by 0 bases, 11 bases remained unmatched. The CDR3 DNA is TGTGCCACAAATGGCTACAGGGGAACTAACTATGGCTACACCTTC. It translates to CATNGYRGTNYGYTF.

The chain links TRBV4-2 to TRBJ2-2; D is unclear. CDR1 is LGHNA and CDR2 is YNFKEQ in the germline V gene. Trimming cost V 1 base and J 0 bases, with 9 bases left between them. This CDR3 comprises 16 residues. The CDR3 DNA reads TGTGCCAGCAGCCAAGCTCATAGTTCGAACACCGGGGAGCTGTTTTTT. Translated: CASSQAHSSNTGELFF.

J is TRBJ1-1 and V is TRBV5-8; D is uncertain. V lost 4 bases and J lost 8, with 15 bases in between. This CDR3 region has 13 residues. CDR1 is SGHTS and CDR2 is YDEGEE in the germline V gene. The CDR3 loop reads CASSPLVMGEAFF. CDR3 sequence (DNA): TGTGCCAGCAGCCCCCTTGTGATGGGCGAAGCTTTCTTT.

The chain has TRBV6-5 and TRBJ2-5; D possibly corresponds to TRBD2 (6 bases). CDR3 size: 14 residues. With 6 bases removed from V and 2 bases from J, the gap between germline ends came to 13 bases. Germline CDR1 reads MNHEY; CDR2 reads SVGAGI. CDR3 region: CASRFSGTQETQYF. The DNA of the CDR3 is TGTGCCAGCAGGTTCTCGGGGACTCAAGAGACCCAGTACTTC.

The V gene is TRBV7-8, the J gene TRBJ1-5, with D hard to call. The germline V and J ends were trimmed by 4 bases and 6 bases, with 10 bases remaining between them. The germline V gene encodes CDR1 SGHVS and CDR2 FQNEAQ. The CDR3 is 13 residues long. DNA for the CDR3: TGTGCCAGCAGCTCATTCGGAGGTCAGCCCCAGCATTTT. Translating it yields CASSSFGGQPQHF. Full variable domain (outside the CDR3, taken from reference TRBV7-8 and TRBJ1-5): GAGVSQSPRYKVAKRGQDVALRCDPISGHVSLFWYQQALGQGPEFLTYFQNEAQLDKSGLPSDRFFAERPEGSVSTLKIQRTQQEDSAVYLCASSSFGGQPQHFGDGTRLSIL.

This clone was seen a single time. The rearrangement joins TRBV19 to TRBJ1-2; the D is unclear. Trimming left V 4 bases short and J 6 bases short, with 12 bases between. The CDR3 covers 13 residues. Germline V gene sequence: CDR1 LNHDA, CDR2 SQIVND (reference sequence). The CDR3 loop is CASSTGNQDGYTF. In DNA, the CDR3 is TGTGCCAGTAGTACGGGAAATCAAGATGGCTACACCTTC.

This chain's CDR3 is CASSEERGGPNYGYTF. The CDR3 coding sequence is TGTGCCAGCAGTGAAGAACGGGGAGGCCCTAACTATGGCTACACCTTC. The J gene is TRBJ1-2, the V gene TRBV2; D is unresolved. Germline V gene data show CDR1 as SNHLY and CDR2 as FYNNEI. Trimming took off 1 base at V and 0 bases at J, with 12 bases between the two ends. The CDR3 extends over 16 amino acids. The variable domain in full, with the rest retrieved from reference TRBV2 and TRBJ1-2, is EPEVTQTPSHQVTQMGQEVILRCVPISNHLYFYWYRQILGQKVEFLVSFYNNEISEKSEIFDDQFSVERPDGSNFTLKIRSTKLEDSAMYFCASSEERGGPNYGYTFGSGTRLTVV.

V is TRBV5-1 and J is TRBJ1-5; 8 bases are a match to TRBD1. The J segment lost 9 bases and the V segment lost 4 bases, leaving 9 bases of the junction unmatched. Germline V CDR1 and CDR2: SGHRS, YFSETQ. This CDR3 comprises 14 residues. CDR3 loop: CASSVGQGDGPQHF. The CDR3, as DNA: TGCGCCAGCAGCGTTGGACAGGGAGACGGGCCCCAGCATTTT. The full variable domain, its missing parts supplied by reference TRBV5-1 and TRBJ1-5, is KAGVTQTPRYLIKTRGQQVTLSCSPISGHRSVSWYQQTPGQGLQFLFEYFSETQRNKGNFPGRFSGRQFSNSRSEMNVSTLELGDSALYLCASSVGQGDGPQHFGDGTRLSIL.

The J gene is TRBJ1-1, the V gene TRBV19; TRBD1 is a possible D gene (5 bases). Per the germline V gene, CDR1 is LNHDA and CDR2 is SQIVND (reference sequence). V shed 1 base and J shed 1 base, with 10 bases lying between them. CDR3 size: 15 residues. The DNA of the CDR3 is TGTGCCAGTAGTATAGTGGGCAGGGAGAACACTGAAGCTTTCTTT. This encodes CASSIVGRENTEAFF. Filled out from reference TRBV19 and TRBJ1-1, the complete variable domain reads DGGITQSPKYLFRKEGQNVTLSCEQNLNHDAMYWYRQDPGQGLRLIYYSQIVNDFQKGDIAEGYSVSREKKESFPLTVTSAQKNPTAFYLCASSIVGRENTEAFFGQGTRLTVV.

V gene TRBV11-3 combines with J gene TRBJ2-3; tentative D call: TRBD2 (7 bases). The CDR3 is made up of 16 amino acids. Germline V gene data show CDR1 as SGHNT and CDR2 as YENEEA. V was cut by 4 bases and J by 0 bases, with 14 bases left in between. CDR3 sequence reads: CASSSGEGPSTDTQYF. CDR3 bases: TGTGCCAGCAGCTCAGGGGAGGGGCCTAGCACAGATACGCAGTATTTT. Combining the CDR3 with reference TRBV11-3 and TRBJ2-3 gives the whole variable domain EAGVVQSPRYKIIEKKQPVAFWCNPISGHNTLYWYLQNLGQGPELLIRYENEEAVDDSQLPKDRFSAERLKGVDSTLKIQPAELGDSAVYLCASSSGEGPSTDTQYFGPGTRLTVL.

The genes are TRBV6-5 and TRBJ1-2, with D maybe TRBD1 (5 bases). The CDR3 runs 15 residues. V lost 5 bases to trimming and J lost 8 bases, with 21 bases between them. CDR1 MNHEY and CDR2 SVGAGI come from the germline V gene. The CDR3 DNA reads TGTGCCAGCAGTCCAGACGTCGAAAGGGGTGGCGGCTACACCTTC. Its translation is CASSPDVERGGGYTF.

The chain recombines TRBV9 with TRBJ2-3, with TRBD2 matching over 8 bases. Germline-derived CDR1 and CDR2 are SGDLS and YYNGEE. The CDR3 covers 18 residues. The V gene end was trimmed by 4 bases and the J gene end by 5 bases; junction bases not matched to a gene: 18. CDR3 loop: CASSPEGGGLAGRDTQYF. The CDR3 nucleotides are TGTGCCAGCAGCCCGGAGGGTGGCGGGCTAGCGGGTCGAGATACGCAGTATTTT.

V and J are TRBV7-3 and TRBJ1-1; no clear D gene. Trimming pared 5 bases from V and 5 bases from J, leaving 15 bases between. CDR1 and CDR2 from the germline V gene are SGHTA and FQGTGA. This CDR3 comprises 14 residues. CDR3 protein: CASSLGPRGTEAFF. DNA of the CDR3: TGTGCCAGCAGCCTCGGACCCCGCGGGACTGAAGCTTTCTTT.

This clone was recorded only once. V is TRBV5-1 and J is TRBJ2-1; 9 positions agree with TRBD2. CDR1 is SGHRS, CDR2 YFSETQ, per germline. The J segment lost 8 bases and the V segment lost 5 bases, leaving 11 bases of the junction unmatched. The CDR3 spans 15 residues. This CDR3 reads CASSSAGGQMDEQFF. CDR3 in DNA: TGCGCCAGCAGTTCGGCGGGAGGGCAAATGGATGAGCAGTTCTTC.

The chain has TRBV10-3 and TRBJ2-1, with 10 nucleotides matching TRBD2. Per germline, CDR1 ENHRY and CDR2 SYGVKD. V lost 3 bases, J lost 8 bases, and 31 bases stayed unmatched. The CDR3 contains 23 residues. CDR3 in DNA: TGTGCCATCAGTGATGCCCTTCAGTCTCTACTCGTCAGCGGGAGGGCAATGTGGGATGAGCAGTTCTTC. Amino acid sequence: CAISDALQSLLVSGRAMWDEQFF.

The chain is built from TRBV6-2 or TRBV6-3 and TRBJ2-5; 7 nucleotides align to TRBD2. The CDR3 length is 15 residues. Germline assignment: CDR1 MNHEY and CDR2 SVGEGT. The ends lost 4 bases at V and 1 base at J; junction bases unmatched: 6. The CDR3 is CASSSITGGQETQYF. The CDR3 nucleotides are TGTGCCAGCAGTTCCATAACGGGGGGCCAAGAGACCCAGTACTTC.

V is TRBV18 and J is TRBJ1-6; 9 nucleotides match TRBD1. Germline CDR1 KGHSH, CDR2 LQKENI. The V gene end was trimmed by 4 bases and the J gene end by 9 bases; junction bases not matched to a gene: 10. This CDR3 spans 16 amino acids. The CDR3 protein is CASSLRTGAGISPLHF. The CDR3 DNA is TGTGCCAGCTCACTAAGGACAGGGGCGGGGATTTCACCCCTCCACTTT.